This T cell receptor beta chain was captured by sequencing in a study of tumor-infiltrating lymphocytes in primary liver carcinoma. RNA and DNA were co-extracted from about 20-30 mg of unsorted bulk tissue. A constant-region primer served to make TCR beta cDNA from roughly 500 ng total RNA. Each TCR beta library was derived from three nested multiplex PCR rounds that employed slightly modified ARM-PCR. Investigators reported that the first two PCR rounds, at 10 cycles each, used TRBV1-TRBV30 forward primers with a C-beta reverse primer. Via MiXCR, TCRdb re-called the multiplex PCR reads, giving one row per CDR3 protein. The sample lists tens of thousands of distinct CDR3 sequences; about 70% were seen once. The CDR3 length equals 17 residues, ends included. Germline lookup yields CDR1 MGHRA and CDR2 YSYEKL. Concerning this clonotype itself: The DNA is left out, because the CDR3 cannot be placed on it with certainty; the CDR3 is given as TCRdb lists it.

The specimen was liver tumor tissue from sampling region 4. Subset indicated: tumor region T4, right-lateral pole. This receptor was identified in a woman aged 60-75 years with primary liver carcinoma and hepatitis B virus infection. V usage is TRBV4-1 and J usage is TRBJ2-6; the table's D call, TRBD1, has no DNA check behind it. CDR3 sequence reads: CGSSQEGVGSGANVLAF.